This section outlines one T cell receptor (beta chain) sequence together with its context. Germline trimming cut 3 bases from V and 5 bases from J; bases unmatched to any gene: 5. Germline CDR1 reads SQVTM; CDR2 reads ANQGSEA. This CDR3 is built from 13 residues. The data derive from a study of blood T cell repertoires in COVID-19. Authors' data handling: Estimates of nucleated cell counts were drawn from the amplification of reference gene primers. Assay used: immunoSEQ multiplex PCR; TCRdb lists only in-frame clones, some missing. V and J calls and clone size are those listed in that table; D and trimming were worked out from the DNA. This table has about 420,000 clones, about 90% appearing once.

Sequences were obtained from peripheral blood. The chain uses TRBV29-1 and TRBJ2-3; 7 bases align to TRBD2. This TCR was recovered from a man aged 18 to 29 with COVID-19, enrolled during active disease. The CDR3: CSVEGGEVDTQYF. As DNA, the CDR3 is TGCAGCGTTGAGGGAGGGGAGGTAGATACGCAGTATTTT.